The 19 T cell receptor beta chains given below trace back to one sample, sequenced in a study of regulatory T cells in long-lasting Graves disease. Building the TCR beta libraries relied on iRepertoire HTBI primers, and CDR3 regions underwent Arm-PCR. TCRdb analysed the multiplex PCR reads with MiXCR anew, one entry per CDR3 protein. This table holds hundreds of thousands of distinct CDR3 sequences, 22% found once. The time point was: persistent/refractory GD, antithyroid drugs over 5 years with positive TRAb. From PBMCs, RNA was extracted and then used to make the TCR library. The input for sequencing was peripheral blood mononuclear cells (PBMCs), taken when the disease was refractory, from a patient treated with antithyroid drugs. The receptors were sampled from a female donor with Graves disease.

This clonotype was counted many times. This chain joins TRBV20-1 and TRBJ2-1; 8 bases fit TRBD2. Trimming cost V 3 bases and J 2 bases; bases outside gene matches: 3. In germline, CDR1 is DFQATT, CDR2 SNEGSKA (reference sequence). This CDR3 has 14 residues. CDR3 sequence (DNA): TGCAGTGCTAGTACTAGCGGAACCTACAATGAGCAGTTCTTC. Protein: CSASTSGTYNEQFF.

In its sample, this clonotype was seen a few times. The chain carries TRBV30 and TRBJ1-4; D possibly corresponds to TRBD1 (5 bases). The germline gives CDR1 GTSNPN, CDR2 SVGIG (reference sequence). Trimming left V 3 bases short and J 7 bases short, with 18 bases between. This CDR3 has 15 amino acids. CDR3 nucleotide sequence: TGTGCCTGGAGCGGCCGGACACCAAGAGGTGAAAAACTGTTTTTT. It codes for CAWSGRTPRGEKLFF. Filled out from reference TRBV30 and TRBJ1-4, the complete variable domain reads SQTIHQWPATLVQPVGSPLSLECTVEGTSNPNLYWYRQAAGRGLQLLFYSVGIGQISSEVPQNLSASRPQDRQFILSSKKLLLSDSGFYLCAWSGRTPRGEKLFFGSGTQLSVL.

In this sample, this clonotype turned up many times. The chain has TRBV6-1 and TRBJ1-6, with D possibly matching TRBD1 (5 bases). The germline V and J ends were trimmed by 6 bases and 7 bases, with 13 bases remaining between them. Germline CDR1 reads MNHNS; CDR2 reads SASEGT. This CDR3 spans 14 amino acids. The CDR3 nucleotides are TGTGCCAGCAGGACCGGGACTGCAAATTCACCCCTCCACTTT. Protein: CASRTGTANSPLHF.

The chain carries TRBV19 and TRBJ2-3; D is ambiguous. V was clipped by 5 bases and J by 0 bases, with 18 bases between them. Germline values: CDR1 LNHDA, CDR2 SQIVND (reference sequence). The CDR3 length is 17 residues. CDR3 sequence: CASSPQAWVLSTDTQYF. The CDR3 nucleotides are TGTGCCAGTAGTCCCCAAGCTTGGGTGCTAAGCACAGATACGCAGTATTTT.

This clonotype was recorded many times. At one end, the junction sequence differs from germline, possibly due to a read error. This chain uses TRBV5-1 with TRBJ1-5; no clear D. In germline, CDR1 is SGHRS, CDR2 YFSETQ. This CDR3 has 13 residues. The CDR3 loop is CASSLAADQPQHF. CDR3 coding DNA: TGTGCCAGCAGCTTGGCAGCGGATCAGCCCCAGCATTTT.

This clonotype was counted only a few times. V gene TRBV20-1 combines with J gene TRBJ2-7; the D is unclear. This CDR3 is built from 11 residues. V shed 0 bases and J shed 4 bases, with 4 bases lying between them. Germline V gene data show CDR1 as DFQATT and CDR2 as SNEGSKA (reference sequence). This CDR3 is CSARDLYEQYF. In DNA, the CDR3 is TGCAGTGCTAGAGATCTATACGAGCAGTACTTC.

This clonotype was counted between two and nine times. The chain uses TRBV9 and TRBJ1-1; 8 nucleotides align to TRBD1. CDR1 and CDR2 from the germline V gene are SGDLS and YYNGEE. This CDR3 is 15 amino acids long. J was trimmed by 1 base and V by 0 bases; bases with no gene match: 2. As DNA, the CDR3 is TGTGCCAGCAGCGTAGTTGGGACAGGGAACACTGAAGCTTTCTTT. Translated: CASSVVGTGNTEAFF. The entire variable domain, with the rest obtained from reference TRBV9 and TRBJ1-1, is as follows: DSGVTQTPKHLITATGQRVTLRCSPRSGDLSVYWYQQSLDQGLQFLIQYYNGEERAKGNILERFSAQQFPDLHSELNLSSLELGDSALYFCASSVVGTGNTEAFFGQGTRLTVV.

This clonotype appeared a few times. This chain links TRBV6-1 with TRBJ2-6, with D unresolved. Per germline, CDR1 MNHNS and CDR2 SASEGT. This CDR3 contains 15 residues. Trimming stripped 8 bases from V and 0 bases from J, with 11 bases between. The CDR3 reads CASQNKDSGANVLTF. CDR3 sequence (DNA): TGTGCCAGCCAGAACAAAGACTCTGGGGCCAACGTCCTGACTTTC.

The CDR3 coding sequence is TGTGCCAGCAGCAGGGACCCGGGTCAGCCCCAGCATTTT. It yields the protein CASSRDPGQPQHF. The chain joins TRBV5-4 to TRBJ1-5; a possible D gene is TRBD1 (5 bases). The CDR3 contains 13 residues. Trimming took off 4 bases at V and 6 bases at J, with 11 bases between the two ends. Germline assignment: CDR1 SGHNT and CDR2 YYREEE (reference sequence).

This clonotype was detected many times. The CDR3: CASSEEPQGYYGYTF. The CDR3 nucleotides are TGTGCCAGCAGTGAAGAGCCCCAGGGCTACTATGGCTACACCTTC. This sequence joins TRBV2 and TRBJ1-2; a weak D match, TRBD1 (5 bases). The V end lost 1 base, the J end lost 3 bases, and 12 bases lay between the germline ends. The CDR3 is 15 amino acids. Germline V lookup: CDR1 SNHLY, CDR2 FYNNEI.

This clonotype was detected many times. The chain couples TRBV11-1 to TRBJ1-1, with D possibly being TRBD1 (6 bases). V dropped 5 bases and J dropped 1 base, with 29 bases sitting between them. Looked up from germline, CDR1 is SGHAT and CDR2 is FQDESV (reference sequence). The length of the CDR3 is 20 residues. In DNA, the CDR3 is TGTGCCAGCAGCGCAATGCCAGGGACACCCGATATCTCGGGGAACACTGAAGCTTTCTTT. It specifies CASSAMPGTPDISGNTEAFF.

This clonotype was recorded many times. The rearrangement links TRBV2 to TRBJ2-5; D not resolved. There are 16 residues in the CDR3. V dropped 3 bases and J dropped 3 bases, with 17 bases sitting between them. The germline gives CDR1 SNHLY, CDR2 FYNNEI. CDR3 region: CASSEFWVGREETQYF. CDR3 sequence (DNA): TGTGCCAGCAGTGAGTTTTGGGTTGGCCGTGAAGAGACCCAGTACTTC.

This clonotype was detected many times. This rearrangement joins TRBV27 to TRBJ1-5; D remains unclear. Per germline, CDR1 MNHEY and CDR2 SMNVEV (reference sequence). V lost 5 bases, J lost 2 bases, and 13 bases lay in between. The CDR3 is 15 amino acids. CDR3 loop: CASSPGGMGNQPQHF. CDR3 sequence (DNA): TGTGCCAGCAGTCCGGGAGGTATGGGCAATCAGCCCCAGCATTTT.

This clonotype was seen repeatedly, ten times or more. The genes are TRBV11-2 and TRBJ2-5; TRBD1 aligns across 7 bases. From germline, CDR1 is SGHAT and CDR2 FQNNGV. The V segment lost 6 bases and the J segment 7 bases; nucleotides outside the gene matches: 8. This CDR3 is 13 amino acids long. The chain's CDR3 is CASRSLQGPTQYF. The CDR3 region has the DNA TGTGCCAGCAGGTCATTACAGGGGCCGACCCAGTACTTC.

The J gene is TRBJ2-4, the V gene TRBV6-1; 8 nucleotides match TRBD1. CDR1 and CDR2 from the germline V gene are MNHNS and SASEGT. This CDR3 is 14 amino acids long. V trimming: 7 bases; J trimming: 4 bases; junction bases outside the gene matches: 6. CDR3 in DNA: TGTGCCAGCATACCCGGACAGGGAAAAAACATTCAGTACTTC. It yields the protein CASIPGQGKNIQYF.

In its sample, this clonotype was seen many times. The chain carries TRBV28 and TRBJ2-7; the D is unclear. Trimming shortened V by 6 bases and J by 6 bases, and 12 bases separated the two germline ends. The length of the CDR3 is 12 residues. Germline CDR1 reads MDHEN; CDR2 reads SYDVKM. CDR3 DNA: TGTGCCAGCAGCCAACGGAGAAGCGAGCAGTACTTC. Protein product: CASSQRRSEQYF.

The V and J genes are TRBV6-1 and TRBJ2-4; 7 bases line up with TRBD1. CDR1 MNHNS and CDR2 SASEGT come from the germline V gene. Trimming cost V 0 bases and J 0 bases; bases outside gene matches: 5. The CDR3 contains 17 residues. This CDR3 reads CASSEARDSLAKNIQYF. CDR3 DNA: TGTGCCAGCAGTGAAGCAAGGGACAGCTTAGCCAAAAACATTCAGTACTTC.

Ten or more counts support this clonotype. V is TRBV10-3 and J is TRBJ1-1, with D possibly matching TRBD1 (5 bases). CDR3 size: 13 residues. V was clipped by 7 bases and J by 0 bases, with 9 bases between them. Per germline, CDR1 ENHRY and CDR2 SYGVKD. The CDR3 bases are TGTGCCATCACCTTACAGGTGAACACTGAAGCTTTCTTT. Protein: CAITLQVNTEAFF.

Remarks on this clonotype: Its ends do not fully match the called genes, so a read error is possible. The chain recombines TRBV6-2 or TRBV6-3 with TRBJ2-5, with 8 bases fitting TRBD1. The CDR3 length is 15 residues. Germline loops: CDR1 MNHEY, CDR2 SVGEGT. CDR3 DNA sequence: TGTGCCAGCAGGAGACAGGGGATGATACAAGAGGCCCAGTACTTC. Its translation is CASRRQGMIQEAQYF.